Listed here are 26 T cell receptor beta chains from one sample, sequenced in a study of blood T cell repertoires in COVID-19 (dated by TCRdb to the early 2020s). Receptors were amplified or captured by the immunoSEQ multiplex PCR assay. TCRdb's version of the immuneACCESS table is confined to in-frame rearrangements and falls short of the full clone set. An unresolved V gene accounts for under half of the shortfall where checked; the remainder is of unknown origin. The sample records 110,000 or so clones, approximately 84% of which are singletons. 3.4% of the sample is taken by the ten largest. Material: peripheral blood. The receptors here all came from a man aged 35 to 55 with acute or convalescent COVID-19.

The V gene is TRBV25-1, the J gene TRBJ2-5, with a tentative D call TRBD2 (7 bases). This CDR3 is 13 amino acids long. Deletions cut 5 bases from V and 4 bases from J, with 11 bases between. Germline V gene sequence: CDR1 MGHDK, CDR2 SYGVNS. In DNA form, the CDR3 reads TGTGCCAGCAGTAAGGGGGGGTTAGAGACCCAGTACTTC. Translated, it gives CASSKGGLETQYF.

V gene TRBV11-2 combines with J gene TRBJ1-5; 10 nucleotides line up with TRBD1. This CDR3 is built from 14 residues. Germline V gene data show CDR1 as SGHAT and CDR2 as FQNNGV. The V gene end was trimmed by 5 bases and the J gene end by 4 bases; junction bases not matched to a gene: 2. CDR3 in amino acids: CASSRTGGNQPQHF. The CDR3 nucleotides are TGTGCCAGCAGCCGGACAGGGGGGAATCAGCCCCAGCATTTT.

The CDR3 coding sequence is TGTGCCAGCAGCTTAGGTTATACCGGGACTAGCCTAAACACAGATACGCAGTATTTT. It is translated as CASSLGYTGTSLNTDTQYF. V is TRBV13 and J is TRBJ2-3; 9 positions agree with TRBD2. CDR1 PRHDT and CDR2 FYEKMQ come from the germline V gene (reference sequence). The CDR3 is made up of 19 amino acids. After removal of 0 bases from V and 2 bases from J, the junction contained 12 bases not matched to a gene. Complete variable domain (other parts from reference TRBV13 and TRBJ2-3): AAGVIQSPRHLIKEKRETATLKCYPIPRHDTVYWYQQGPGQDPQFLISFYEKMQSDKGSIPDRFSAQQFSDYHSELNMSSLELGDSALYFCASSLGYTGTSLNTDTQYFGPGTRLTVL.

This clone occurred many times. This chain connects TRBV29-1 to TRBJ2-7; D might be TRBD1 (6 bases). The V and J ends lost 7 bases and 0 bases respectively, with 10 bases between them. The CDR3 has 12 amino acids. Germline assignment: CDR1 SQVTM and CDR2 ANQGSEA. The CDR3 DNA is TGCAGCGCCCGGGACAACTCCTACGAGCAGTACTTC. This codes for CSARDNSYEQYF.

The V and J genes are TRBV24-1 and TRBJ1-5, with 8 bases that match TRBD1. The CDR3 has 17 residues. Germline assignment: CDR1 KGHDR and CDR2 SFDVKD. The junction had 13 bases not matched to a gene; V was cut back by 5 bases and J by 5 bases. The CDR3 nucleotides read TGTGCCACCAGTGCGTCGGAAGAGACAGGGGCATATCAGCCCCAGCATTTT. This sequence encodes CATSASEETGAYQPQHF.

The table lists this clone with a count of one. The chain links TRBV9 to TRBJ2-7; 11 bases are shared with TRBD2. V dropped 3 bases and J dropped 6; count of bases not matched to a gene: 5. CDR3 length: 14 residues. Germline assignment: CDR1 SGDLS and CDR2 YYNGEE. Written as DNA, the CDR3 is TGTGCCAGCAGCGCCAGTAGCGGGGGGGCCGAGCAGTACTTC. As protein: CASSASSGGAEQYF.

The chain couples TRBV18 to TRBJ1-5; the D gene is possibly TRBD1 (5 bases). Per germline, CDR1 KGHSH and CDR2 LQKENI. Trimming pared 3 bases from V and 6 bases from J, leaving 12 bases between. This CDR3 contains 14 residues. The CDR3 nucleotides are TGTGCCAGCTCACCGGCTGGGGCAGGTCAGCCCCAGCATTTT. It specifies CASSPAGAGQPQHF.

CDR3 nucleotide sequence: TGTGCCAGCAGTGGAAGCTTTGGGGGCTATCAGCCCCAGCATTTT. Translated, it gives CASSGSFGGYQPQHF. This chain links TRBV2 with TRBJ1-5; perhaps TRBD1 as D (6 bases). The CDR3 is 15 residues long. Germline CDR1 is SNHLY and CDR2 is FYNNEI. V lost 4 bases, J lost 5 bases, and 15 bases lay in between.

The chain has TRBV12-3 or TRBV12-4 and TRBJ2-7; 7 positions match TRBD2. There are 13 residues in the CDR3. The V gene end was trimmed by 6 bases and the J gene end by 4 bases; junction bases not matched to a gene: 6. The CDR3 DNA reads as TGTGCCAGCAGCCAGTCGGGGGGTTACGAGCAGTACTTC. It translates to CASSQSGGYEQYF.

The chain is built from TRBV30 and TRBJ1-2, with D maybe TRBD1 (5 bases). The V end lost 8 bases, the J end lost 3 bases, and 16 bases lay between the germline ends. Germline V gene sequence: CDR1 GTSNPN, CDR2 SVGIG (reference sequence). The length of the CDR3 is 13 residues. The CDR3 DNA sequence: TGTGCCCGGGAGGGGCAGGCAGACTATGGCTACACCTTC. Protein: CAREGQADYGYTF. The full variable domain, with the rest looked up from reference TRBV30 and TRBJ1-2, is SQTIHQWPATLVQPVGSPLSLECTVEGTSNPNLYWYRQAAGRGLQLLFYSVGIGQISSEVPQNLSASRPQDRQFILSSKKLLLSDSGFYLCAREGQADYGYTFGSGTRLTVV.

The chain recombines TRBV10-1 with TRBJ2-3; D perhaps matches TRBD1 (6 bases). CDR1 is WNHNN, CDR2 SYGVQD, per germline (reference sequence). The V and J ends lost 2 bases and 7 bases respectively, with 10 bases between them. The CDR3 is made up of 13 amino acids. CDR3 loop: CASSEGTLNTQYF. CDR3 nucleotide sequence: TGCGCCAGCAGTGAGGGGACACTCAATACGCAGTATTTT.

CDR3 DNA sequence: TGTGCCAGCAGAGGGGACAGTATTTTCTACGAGCAGTACTTC. Translating gives CASRGDSIFYEQYF. This chain joins TRBV2 and TRBJ2-7; 7 bases are shared with TRBD1. J lost 3 bases, V lost 6 bases, and 8 bases had no gene match. The length of the CDR3 is 14 residues. The germline CDR1 and CDR2 sequences are SNHLY and FYNNEI.

The gene calls are TRBV9 and TRBJ2-3; 9 positions agree with TRBD2. Looked up from germline, CDR1 is SGDLS and CDR2 is YYNGEE. Trimming cost V 3 bases and J 5 bases; bases outside gene matches: 7. The CDR3 has 15 residues. This CDR3 reads CASSDGLANVDTQYF. In DNA form, the CDR3 reads TGTGCCAGCAGCGATGGACTAGCGAATGTAGATACGCAGTATTTT.

The V gene is TRBV9, the J gene TRBJ2-7, with 8 nucleotides matching TRBD2. V dropped 0 bases and J dropped 5; count of bases not matched to a gene: 4. Germline V lookup: CDR1 SGDLS, CDR2 YYNGEE. The CDR3 has 14 amino acids. Here the CDR3 reads CASSVGLGLDEQYF. The CDR3 DNA is TGTGCCAGCAGCGTAGGTCTGGGACTAGACGAGCAGTACTTC.

CDR3 bases: TGTGCCAGCAGCTTCGGGGGAGGGGATACGCAGTATTTT. Translating it yields CASSFGGGDTQYF. The chain links TRBV7-9 to TRBJ2-3; the match to TRBD2 covers 7 bases. V was pared by 3 bases and J by 6 bases, with 3 bases of the junction left unmatched. Germline CDR1 SEHNR, CDR2 FQNEAQ (reference sequence). The CDR3 spans 13 residues. The variable domain in full, completed from reference TRBV7-9 and TRBJ2-3, reads DTGVSQNPRHKITKRGQNVTFRCDPISEHNRLYWYRQTLGQGPEFLTYFQNEAQLEKSRLLSDRFSAERPKGSFSTLEIQRTEQGDSAMYLCASSFGGGDTQYFGPGTRLTVL.

This clone occurred a few times. The J gene is TRBJ2-3, the V gene TRBV7-9; 9 bases match TRBD1. With 4 bases clipped from V and 1 base from J, the junction kept 9 bases outside the gene matches. This CDR3 contains 17 residues. Germline assignment: CDR1 SEHNR and CDR2 FQNEAQ (reference sequence). The CDR3 region has the DNA TGTGCCAGCAGCTCTTGGACAGGGGAAGGGGGCACAGATACGCAGTATTTT. This encodes CASSSWTGEGGTDTQYF.

The V gene is TRBV7-3, the J gene TRBJ2-1, with 8 bases that match TRBD2. CDR1 and CDR2 from the germline V gene are SGHTA and FQGTGA. With V trimmed by 4 bases and J by 7 bases, 12 bases remained unmatched. The length of the CDR3 is 16 residues. The CDR3 nucleotides are TGTGCCAGCAGCTCCCGGGGCGGGGGGCCGCTTAATGAGCAGTTCTTC. It translates to CASSSRGGGPLNEQFF.

The chain employs TRBV6-1 and TRBJ2-7, with TRBD2 matching over 11 bases. The CDR3 totals 17 residues. V dropped 0 bases and J dropped 0; count of bases not matched to a gene: 4. Germline V gene lookup returns CDR1 MNHNS and CDR2 SASEGT. The CDR3 loop reads CASSEALAGGSSYEQYF. CDR3 coding DNA: TGTGCCAGCAGTGAAGCCCTAGCGGGGGGTAGCTCCTACGAGCAGTACTTC.

The chain has TRBV5-8 and TRBJ2-5; possibly TRBD2 for D (6 bases). The germline gives CDR1 SGHTS, CDR2 YDEGEE. The V end lost 6 bases, the J end lost 4 bases, and 22 bases lay between the germline ends. CDR3 length: 16 amino acids. CDR3 in amino acids: CASILPGVIPGETQYF. The CDR3 nucleotides are TGTGCCAGCATCCTCCCGGGAGTGATCCCAGGAGAGACCCAGTACTTC.

V usage is TRBV27 and J usage is TRBJ1-4; no definite D call. Germline CDR1 reads MNHEY; CDR2 reads SMNVEV (reference sequence). This CDR3 is built from 14 residues. Trimming took 6 bases from V and 8 from J, leaving 16 bases between them. As DNA, the CDR3 is TGTGCCAGCAGACGATCTGGGAGGGTAGAAAAACTGTTTTTT. It specifies CASRRSGRVEKLFF.

This chain joins TRBV18 and TRBJ2-3, with D unresolved. Deletions cut 3 bases from V and 1 base from J, with 5 bases between. The V gene's germline CDR1 is KGHSH and CDR2 LQKENI. The length of the CDR3 is 13 residues. In nucleotides, the CDR3 is TGTGCCAGCTCACCTACAGGCACAGATACGCAGTATTTT. Protein: CASSPTGTDTQYF.

The chain links TRBV19 to TRBJ2-1, with 16 nucleotides matching TRBD2. This CDR3 region has 19 residues. The ends lost 4 bases at V and 4 bases at J; junction bases unmatched: 10. In germline, CDR1 is LNHDA, CDR2 SQIVND (reference sequence). The CDR3 DNA follows: TGTGCCAGTAGTAAGGGACTAGCGGGGGGGCAGGGATCTTACAATGAGCAGTTCTTC. Translating gives CASSKGLAGGQGSYNEQFF.

The V call is TRBV3-1 (or the pseudogene TRBV3-2), the J call TRBJ1-1, with 8 bases aligning to TRBD1. Germline CDR1 is LGHDT and CDR2 is YNNKEL (reference sequence). The CDR3 totals 14 residues. With 0 bases clipped from V and 4 bases from J, the junction kept 1 base outside the gene matches. The CDR3 sequence: CASSQDTGGTEAFF. The CDR3 coding sequence is TGTGCCAGCAGCCAAGATACAGGGGGCACTGAAGCTTTCTTT.

This chain links TRBV7-8 with TRBJ1-1; the D gene is possibly TRBD1 (6 bases). Trimming took 6 bases from V and 4 from J, leaving 12 bases between them. This CDR3 is 13 amino acids long. Germline V lookup: CDR1 SGHVS, CDR2 FQNEAQ. CDR3 residues: CASSQRTATEAFF. CDR3 bases: TGTGCCAGCAGTCAAAGGACAGCCACTGAAGCTTTCTTT.

CDR3 region: CASSSSPGGLDTEAFF. The CDR3 coding sequence is TGTGCCAGCAGTTCATCCCCGGGGGGTCTCGACACTGAAGCTTTCTTT. The gene calls are TRBV6-2 or TRBV6-3 and TRBJ1-1, with D possibly matching TRBD1 (5 bases). V was trimmed by 4 bases and J by 3 bases, leaving 18 bases between them. The CDR3 covers 16 residues. Germline CDR1 and CDR2: MNHEY and SVGEGT.

The V gene is TRBV13, the J gene TRBJ2-3; D ambiguous. Trimming took off 8 bases at V and 5 bases at J, with 8 bases between the two ends. The CDR3 extends over 11 amino acids. Germline V lookup: CDR1 PRHDT, CDR2 FYEKMQ (reference sequence). The CDR3 sequence: CASATRDTQYF. The DNA of the CDR3 is TGTGCCAGCGCCACGAGAGATACGCAGTATTTT.